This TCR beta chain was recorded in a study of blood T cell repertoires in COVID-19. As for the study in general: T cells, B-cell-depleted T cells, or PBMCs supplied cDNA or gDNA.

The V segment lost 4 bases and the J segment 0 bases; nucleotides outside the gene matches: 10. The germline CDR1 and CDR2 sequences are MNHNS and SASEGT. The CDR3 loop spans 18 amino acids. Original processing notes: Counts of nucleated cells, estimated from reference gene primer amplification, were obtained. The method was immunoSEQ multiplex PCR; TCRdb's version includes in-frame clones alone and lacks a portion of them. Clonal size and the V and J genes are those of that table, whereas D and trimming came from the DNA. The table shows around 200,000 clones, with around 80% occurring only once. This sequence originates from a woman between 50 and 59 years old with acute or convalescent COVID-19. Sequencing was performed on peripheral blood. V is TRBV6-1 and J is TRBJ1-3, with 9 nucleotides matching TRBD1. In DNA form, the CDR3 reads TGTGCCAGCAGTGCAAGACAGGGGGGTAGTAACTCTGGAAACACCATATATTTT. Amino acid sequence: CASSARQGGSNSGNTIYF.